The 11 T cell receptor beta chains given below trace back to one sample, sequenced in a study of Ad26.COV2.S vaccination and SARS-CoV-2 variants. Treatment described: some 20 received Ad26.COV2.S at low or high dose, single or two shots; about 5 received placebo; per-sample allocation not given. Sampling was done on day 63 after the first vaccine or placebo injection. Here immunoSEQ multiplex PCR was the method, and the copy in TCRdb shows in-frame clones only, minus some. The sample yields about 480,000 clones, 70% to 90% seen once. Sample: peripheral blood, taken in a trial of Ad26.COV2.S vaccine versus placebo. Receptors were obtained from a person between 18 and 60 years old who received the Ad26.COV2.S COVID-19 vaccine or a placebo.

The rearrangement uses TRBV5-1 and TRBJ1-6, with unresolved D. The CDR3 is 16 amino acids. Trimming pared 4 bases from V and 7 bases from J, leaving 18 bases between. Germline-derived CDR1 and CDR2 are SGHRS and YFSETQ. The CDR3 DNA follows: TGCGCCAGCAGCAACCGGGAGGCCGGGGAAAATTCACCCCTCCACTTT. Its translation: CASSNREAGENSPLHF.

In this sample, this clone turned up a few times. This chain connects TRBV9 to TRBJ1-3, with D possibly being TRBD1 (5 bases). CDR3 length: 15 amino acids. Trimming removed 1 base from V and 0 bases from J, with 8 bases in between. In germline, CDR1 is SGDLS, CDR2 YYNGEE. CDR3 nucleotide sequence: TGTGCCAGCAGCGTATCAGGGAACTCTGGAAACACCATATATTTT. This sequence encodes CASSVSGNSGNTIYF.

The chain links TRBV28 to TRBJ2-3; TRBD2 matches at 9 bases. The V segment lost 5 bases and the J segment 11 bases; nucleotides outside the gene matches: 11. The CDR3 is made up of 14 amino acids. CDR1 and CDR2 (germline): MDHEN, SYDVKM. CDR3 residues: CASSAGGPGNRQYF. As DNA, the CDR3 is TGTGCCAGCAGTGCGGGGGGGCCAGGGAACCGGCAGTATTTT.

The sample holds one count of this clone. The chain employs TRBV5-1 and TRBJ1-5, with D perhaps TRBD1 (5 bases). The V gene's germline CDR1 is SGHRS and CDR2 YFSETQ. There are 15 residues in the CDR3. With 0 bases removed from V and 1 base from J, the gap between germline ends came to 8 bases. CDR3 DNA sequence: TGCGCCAGCAGCTTGGAGGGGAGGAGCAATCAGCCCCAGCATTTT. Translated: CASSLEGRSNQPQHF.

J is TRBJ2-3 and V is TRBV7-6; 16 bases match TRBD2. The CDR3 sequence is 18 residues long. V shed 5 bases and J 4 bases; nucleotides not matched to a gene: 9. Germline V gives CDR1 SGHVS, CDR2 FNYEAQ. This CDR3 reads CASSIGTSGRAFPDTQYF. The DNA for the CDR3 is TGTGCCAGCAGCATCGGGACTAGCGGGAGGGCCTTCCCAGATACGCAGTATTTT.

This rearrangement joins TRBV28 to TRBJ2-5; D is ambiguous. V was trimmed by 2 bases and J by 4 bases, leaving 20 bases between them. The length of the CDR3 is 17 residues. The germline V gene has CDR1 MDHEN and CDR2 SYDVKM. The CDR3 DNA follows: TGTGCCAGCAGTTTAAGTGTCGGAGTGGGATCTGGAGAGACCCAGTACTTC. It specifies CASSLSVGVGSGETQYF.

The sample holds a few counts of this clone. The rearrangement links TRBV7-9 to TRBJ1-5; 8 positions agree with TRBD1. V dropped 5 bases and J dropped 2; count of bases not matched to a gene: 8. The CDR3 contains 16 residues. Looked up from germline, CDR1 is SEHNR and CDR2 is FQNEAQ (reference sequence). CDR3 DNA sequence: TGTGCCAGCAGCCCCCTCCTGGGACAGGGCAATCAGCCCCAGCATTTT. It is translated as CASSPLLGQGNQPQHF.

The chain links TRBV7-2 to TRBJ2-5; D gene ambiguous. Per germline, CDR1 SGHTA and CDR2 FQGNSA. This CDR3 is built from 14 residues. Trimming removed 5 bases at V and 2 bases at J, with 12 bases between. This CDR3 is CASSPETFQETQYF. In DNA form, the CDR3 reads TGTGCCAGCAGCCCCGAGACCTTTCAAGAGACCCAGTACTTC.

This chain uses TRBV12-5 with TRBJ2-1; TRBD2 aligns across 8 bases. The CDR3 totals 13 residues. Per germline, CDR1 LGHNT and CDR2 FRNRAP. The V segment lost 6 bases and the J segment 9 bases; nucleotides outside the gene matches: 7. CDR3 sequence: CASGTGGAVEQFF. Written as DNA, the CDR3 is TGTGCTAGTGGCACGGGGGGGGCGGTTGAGCAGTTCTTC. Full variable domain (rest looked up from reference TRBV12-5 and TRBJ2-1): DARVTQTPRHKVTEMGQEVTMRCQPILGHNTVFWYRQTMMQGLELLAYFRNRAPLDDSGMPKDRFSAEMPDATLATLKIQPSEPRDSAVYFCASGTGGAVEQFFGPGTRLTVL.

The chain recombines TRBV6-6 with TRBJ2-1, with TRBD2 identical over 10 bases. The CDR3 is 17 amino acids. The trim removed 5 bases at V and 5 bases at J, leaving 12 bases unmatched. CDR1 is MNHNY and CDR2 is SVGAGI in the germline V gene (reference sequence). The CDR3 nucleotides read TGTGCCAGCAGTCCTCGTCATGGACTAGCGGTAAACAATGAGCAGTTCTTC. This codes for CASSPRHGLAVNNEQFF.

This clone was seen only once. The rearrangement joins TRBV25-1 to TRBJ2-1; 9 nucleotides align to TRBD2. Trimming cost V 3 bases and J 8 bases; bases outside gene matches: 17. Germline CDR1 and CDR2: MGHDK and SYGVNS. The CDR3 extends over 18 amino acids. The CDR3 protein is CASSDFGREGPQRDEQFF. The CDR3 nucleotides read TGTGCCAGCAGTGATTTTGGGCGGGAGGGACCCCAGAGGGATGAGCAGTTCTTC.